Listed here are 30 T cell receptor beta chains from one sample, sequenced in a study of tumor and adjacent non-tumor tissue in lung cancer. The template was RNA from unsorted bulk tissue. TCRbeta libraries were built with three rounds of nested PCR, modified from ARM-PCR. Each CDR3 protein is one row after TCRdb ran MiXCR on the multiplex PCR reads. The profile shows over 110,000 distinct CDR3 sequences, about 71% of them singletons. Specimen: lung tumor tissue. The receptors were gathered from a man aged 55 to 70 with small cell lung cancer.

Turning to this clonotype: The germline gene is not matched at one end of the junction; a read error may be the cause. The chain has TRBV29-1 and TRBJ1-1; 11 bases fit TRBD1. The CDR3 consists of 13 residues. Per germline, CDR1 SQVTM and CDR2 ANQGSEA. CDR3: CSVKGQGGTEGFF. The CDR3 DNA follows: TGCAGCGTTAAGGGACAGGGGGGCACTGAAGGTTTCTTT.

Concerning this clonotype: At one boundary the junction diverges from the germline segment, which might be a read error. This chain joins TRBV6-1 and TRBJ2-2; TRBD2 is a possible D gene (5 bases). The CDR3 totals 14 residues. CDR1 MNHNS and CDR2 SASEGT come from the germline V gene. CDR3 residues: CASSIVEVAGELFF. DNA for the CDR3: TGTGCCAGCAGTATTGTGGAGGTCGCCGGGGAGCTATTTTTT.

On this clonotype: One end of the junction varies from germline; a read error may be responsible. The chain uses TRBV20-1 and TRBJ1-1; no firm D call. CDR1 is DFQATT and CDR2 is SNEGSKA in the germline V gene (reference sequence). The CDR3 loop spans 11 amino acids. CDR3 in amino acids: CSAQGTAEVFF. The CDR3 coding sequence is TGCAGTGCCCAAGGTACAGCTGAAGTTTTCTTT.

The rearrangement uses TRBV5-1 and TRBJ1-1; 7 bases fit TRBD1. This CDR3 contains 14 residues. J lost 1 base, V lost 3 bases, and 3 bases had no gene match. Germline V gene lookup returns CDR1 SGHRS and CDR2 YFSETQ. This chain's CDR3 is CASSSTGKNTEAFF. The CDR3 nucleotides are TGCGCCAGCAGCTCGACAGGGAAGAACACTGAAGCTTTCTTT.

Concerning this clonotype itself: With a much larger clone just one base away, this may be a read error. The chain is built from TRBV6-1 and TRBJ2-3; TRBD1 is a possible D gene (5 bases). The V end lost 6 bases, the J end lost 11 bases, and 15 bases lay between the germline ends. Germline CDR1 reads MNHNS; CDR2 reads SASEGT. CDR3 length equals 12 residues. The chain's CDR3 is CASRPQGYMQYF. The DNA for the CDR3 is TGTGCCAGCAGACCTCAGGGATATATGCAGTATTTT.

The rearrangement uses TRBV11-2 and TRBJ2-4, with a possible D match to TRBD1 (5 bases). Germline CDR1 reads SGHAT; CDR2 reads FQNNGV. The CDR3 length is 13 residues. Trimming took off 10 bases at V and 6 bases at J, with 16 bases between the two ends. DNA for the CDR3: TGTGCCAACAGTTCCCGGACAAGAAACATTCAGTACTTC. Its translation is CANSSRTRNIQYF.

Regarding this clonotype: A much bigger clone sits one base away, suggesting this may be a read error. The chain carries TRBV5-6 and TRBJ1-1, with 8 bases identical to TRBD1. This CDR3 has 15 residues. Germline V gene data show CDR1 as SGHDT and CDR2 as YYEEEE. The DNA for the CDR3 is TGTGCCAACAGCTTGACGCCGACAGGGGTTGCTGAAGCTTTCTTT. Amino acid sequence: CANSLTPTGVAEAFF.

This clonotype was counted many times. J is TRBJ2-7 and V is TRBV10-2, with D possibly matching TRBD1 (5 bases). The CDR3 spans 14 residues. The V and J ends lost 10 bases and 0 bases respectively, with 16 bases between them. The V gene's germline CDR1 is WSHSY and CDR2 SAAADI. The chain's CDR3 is CATKQGPSSYEQYF. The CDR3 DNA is TGCGCCACCAAGCAGGGCCCTTCCTCCTACGAGCAGTACTTC.

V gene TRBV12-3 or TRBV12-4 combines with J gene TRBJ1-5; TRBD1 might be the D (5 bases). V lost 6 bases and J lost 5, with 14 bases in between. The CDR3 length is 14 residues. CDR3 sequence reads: CASRGGAEYQPQHF. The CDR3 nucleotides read TGTGCCAGCAGGGGAGGGGCCGAATATCAGCCCCAGCATTTT.

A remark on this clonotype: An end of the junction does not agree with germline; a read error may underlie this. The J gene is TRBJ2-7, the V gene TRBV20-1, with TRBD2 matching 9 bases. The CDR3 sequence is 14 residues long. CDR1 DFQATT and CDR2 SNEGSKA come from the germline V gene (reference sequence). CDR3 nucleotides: TGTAGTGCTAGAGACGGTAGCGGGAGTTCGGAGCAGTACTTC. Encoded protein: CSARDGSGSSEQYF.

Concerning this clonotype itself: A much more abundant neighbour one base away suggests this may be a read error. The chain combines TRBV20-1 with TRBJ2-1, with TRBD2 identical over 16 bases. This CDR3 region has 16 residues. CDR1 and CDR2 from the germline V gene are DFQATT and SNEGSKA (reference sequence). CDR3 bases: TGCAGTGCCGTAAATCCGGGACTAGCGGGAGGGAATGAGCGGTTCTTC. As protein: CSAVNPGLAGGNERFF.

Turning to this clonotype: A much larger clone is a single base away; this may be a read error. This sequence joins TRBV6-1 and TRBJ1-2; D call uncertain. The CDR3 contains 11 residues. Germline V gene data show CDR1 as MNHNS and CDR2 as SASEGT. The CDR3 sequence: CVSTWTYGYTF. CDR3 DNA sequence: TGTGTCAGCACCTGGACCTATGGCTACACCTTC.

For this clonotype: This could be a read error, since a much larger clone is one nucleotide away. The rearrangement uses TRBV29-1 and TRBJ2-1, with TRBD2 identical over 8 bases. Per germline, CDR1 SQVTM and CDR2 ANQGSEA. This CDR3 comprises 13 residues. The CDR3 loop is CRVTTRTSSRTFF. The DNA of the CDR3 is TGCAGAGTCACCACCCGGACTAGCTCACGTACGTTCTTC.

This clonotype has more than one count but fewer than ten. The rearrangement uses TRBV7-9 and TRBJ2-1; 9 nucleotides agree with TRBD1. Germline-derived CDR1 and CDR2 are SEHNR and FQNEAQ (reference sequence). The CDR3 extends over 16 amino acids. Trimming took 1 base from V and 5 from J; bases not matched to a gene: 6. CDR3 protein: CASSLDLRTGDNEQFF. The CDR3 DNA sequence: TGTGCCAGCAGCTTAGACCTTCGGACAGGGGACAATGAGCAGTTCTTC.

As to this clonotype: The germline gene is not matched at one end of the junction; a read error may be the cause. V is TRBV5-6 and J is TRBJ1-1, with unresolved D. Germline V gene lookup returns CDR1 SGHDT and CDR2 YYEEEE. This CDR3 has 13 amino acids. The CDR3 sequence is CASSLVEVTEAIF. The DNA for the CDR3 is TGTGCCAGCAGCTTGGTGGAGGTCACTGAAGCTATCTTT. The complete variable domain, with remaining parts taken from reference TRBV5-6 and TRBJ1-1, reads DAGVTQSPTHLIKTRGQQVTLRCSPKSGHDTVSWYQQALGQGPQFIFQYYEEEERQRGNFPDRFSGHQFPNYSSELNVNALLLGDSALYLCASSLVEVTEAIFGQGTRLTVV.

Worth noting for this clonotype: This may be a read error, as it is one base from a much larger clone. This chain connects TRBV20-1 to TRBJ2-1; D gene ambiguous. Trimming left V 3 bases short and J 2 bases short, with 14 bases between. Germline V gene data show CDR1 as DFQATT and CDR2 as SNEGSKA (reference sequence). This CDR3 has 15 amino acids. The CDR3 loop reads CSARSVSVAYNEQFF. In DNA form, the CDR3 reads TGCAGTGCTAGGTCGGTTAGTGTGGCCTACAATGAGCAGTTCTTC.

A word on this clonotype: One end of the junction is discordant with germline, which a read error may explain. This chain's CDR3 is CVSSPLAGGGSYNEQFF. CDR3 sequence (DNA): TGTGTCAGCAGTCCCCTAGCGGGAGGGGGTTCCTACAATGAGCAGTTCTTC. This chain links TRBV28 with TRBJ2-1; TRBD2 aligns across 12 bases. This CDR3 spans 17 amino acids. Germline V gene data show CDR1 as MDHEN and CDR2 as SYDVKM. Full variable domain (outside the CDR3, taken from reference TRBV28 and TRBJ2-1): DVKVTQSSRYLVKRTGEKVFLECVQDMDHENMFWYRQDPGLGLRLIYFSYDVKMKEKGDIPEGYSVSREKKERFSLILESASTNQTSMYLCVSSPLAGGGSYNEQFFGPGTRLTVL.

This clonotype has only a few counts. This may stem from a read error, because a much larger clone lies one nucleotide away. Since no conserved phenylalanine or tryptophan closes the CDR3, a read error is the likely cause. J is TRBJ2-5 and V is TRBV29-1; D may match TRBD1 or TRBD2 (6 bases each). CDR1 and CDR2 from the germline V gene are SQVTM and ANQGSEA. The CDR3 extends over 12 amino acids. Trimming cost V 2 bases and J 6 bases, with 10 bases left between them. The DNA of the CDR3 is TGCAGCGTTGAAAAGGGGGGAAAGACCCAGTACTTA. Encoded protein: CSVEKGGKTQYL.

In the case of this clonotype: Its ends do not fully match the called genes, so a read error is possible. This CDR3 is CSVGGVTGATGELVF. The CDR3, as DNA: TGCAGCGTTGGGGGAGTGACAGGGGCCACCGGGGAGCTGGTTTTT. This chain uses TRBV29-1 with TRBJ2-2; 8 positions match TRBD1. Germline V gene sequence: CDR1 SQVTM, CDR2 ANQGSEA. The CDR3 is made up of 15 amino acids.

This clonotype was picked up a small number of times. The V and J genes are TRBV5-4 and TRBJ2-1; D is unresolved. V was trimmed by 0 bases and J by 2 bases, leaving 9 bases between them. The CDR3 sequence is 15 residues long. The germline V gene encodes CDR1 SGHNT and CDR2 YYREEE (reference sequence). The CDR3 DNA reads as TGTGCCAGCAGCTTGGCCTCAGAGGCCTACAATGAGCAGTTCTTC. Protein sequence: CASSLASEAYNEQFF.

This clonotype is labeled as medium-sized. The CDR3 nucleotides are TGTGCCAGCAGCTTAAACAGGGACACCGGGGAGCTGTTTTTT. Translated, it gives CASSLNRDTGELFF. This chain links TRBV11-3 with TRBJ2-2; possibly TRBD1 for D (6 bases). This CDR3 is built from 14 residues. V was trimmed by 2 bases and J by 3 bases, leaving 7 bases between them. Germline V lookup: CDR1 SGHNT, CDR2 YENEEA.

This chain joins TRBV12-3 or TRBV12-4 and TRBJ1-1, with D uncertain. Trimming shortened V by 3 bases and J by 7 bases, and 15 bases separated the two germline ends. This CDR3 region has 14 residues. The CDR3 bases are TGTGCCAGCAGTTTCTATAGAGTCGGCCGTGAAGCTTTCTTT. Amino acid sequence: CASSFYRVGREAFF.

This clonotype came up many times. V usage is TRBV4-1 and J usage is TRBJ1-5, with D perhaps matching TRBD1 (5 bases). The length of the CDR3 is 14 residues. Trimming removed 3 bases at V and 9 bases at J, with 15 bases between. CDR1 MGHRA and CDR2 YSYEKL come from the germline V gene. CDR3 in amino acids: CASSHRTGQGPQHF. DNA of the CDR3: TGCGCCAGCAGCCATCGGACGGGGCAAGGGCCCCAGCATTTT.

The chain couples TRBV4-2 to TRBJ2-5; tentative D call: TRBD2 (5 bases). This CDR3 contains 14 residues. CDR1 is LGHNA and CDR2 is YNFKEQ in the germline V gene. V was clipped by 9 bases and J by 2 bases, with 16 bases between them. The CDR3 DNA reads TGTGCCAGTAGCGTGACTGCAAGGCAAGAGACCCAGTACTTC. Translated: CASSVTARQETQYF.

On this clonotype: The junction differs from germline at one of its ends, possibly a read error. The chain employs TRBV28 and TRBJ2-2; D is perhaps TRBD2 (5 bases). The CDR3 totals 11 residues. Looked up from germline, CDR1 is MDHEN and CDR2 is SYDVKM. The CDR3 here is CASSFLGKLFF. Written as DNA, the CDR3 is TGTGCCAGCAGTTTCCTCGGGAAGCTGTTTTTT.

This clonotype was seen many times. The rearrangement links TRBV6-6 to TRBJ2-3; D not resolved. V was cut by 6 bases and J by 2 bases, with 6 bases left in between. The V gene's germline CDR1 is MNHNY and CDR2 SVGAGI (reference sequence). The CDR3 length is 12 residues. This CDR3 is CASRHLTDTQYF. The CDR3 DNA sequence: TGTGCCAGCAGACACCTCACAGATACGCAGTATTTT.

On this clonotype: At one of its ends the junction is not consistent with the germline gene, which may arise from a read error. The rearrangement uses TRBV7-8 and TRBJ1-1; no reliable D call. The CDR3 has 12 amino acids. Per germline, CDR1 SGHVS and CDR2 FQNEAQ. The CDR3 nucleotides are TGTGCCAACAGCTTAATTGGCATTCAAGCTTTCTTT. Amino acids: CANSLIGIQAFF. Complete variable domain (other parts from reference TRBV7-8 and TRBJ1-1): GAGVSQSPRYKVAKRGQDVALRCDPISGHVSLFWYQQALGQGPEFLTYFQNEAQLDKSGLPSDRFFAERPEGSVSTLKIQRTQQEDSAVYLCANSLIGIQAFFGQGTRLTVV.

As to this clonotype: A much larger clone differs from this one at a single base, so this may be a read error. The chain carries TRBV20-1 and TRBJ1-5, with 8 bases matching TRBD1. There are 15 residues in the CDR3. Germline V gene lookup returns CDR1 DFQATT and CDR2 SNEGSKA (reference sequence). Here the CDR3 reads CSASWTGSSNHPQHF. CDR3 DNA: TGCAGTGCTAGTTGGACAGGGAGTAGCAATCACCCCCAGCATTTT.

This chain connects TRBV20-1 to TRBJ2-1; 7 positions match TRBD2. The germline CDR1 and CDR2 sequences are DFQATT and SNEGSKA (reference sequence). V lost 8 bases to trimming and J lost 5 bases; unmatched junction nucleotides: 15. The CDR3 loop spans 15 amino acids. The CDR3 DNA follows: TGCAGTACGGGAGGCGACGTTGGACGGAACAATGAGCAGTTCTTC. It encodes CSTGGDVGRNNEQFF.

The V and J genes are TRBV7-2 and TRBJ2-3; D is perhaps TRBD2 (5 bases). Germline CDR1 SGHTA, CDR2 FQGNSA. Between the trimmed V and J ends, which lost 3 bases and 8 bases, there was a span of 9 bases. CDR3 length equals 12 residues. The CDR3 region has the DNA TGTGCCAGCAGCTTTAGCGCGAGTACGCAGTATTTT. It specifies CASSFSASTQYF.